The sequence of this TCR beta chain was determined in a study of beta chain features in type 1 diabetes. Germline V lookup: CDR1 SGHDN, CDR2 FVKESK. The V end was cut by 4 bases, the J end by 8 bases, with 17 bases between. The CDR3 runs 15 residues. Every bit of the isolated RNA underwent reverse transcription, so sequencing read expressed TCRB transcripts. The data were produced by immunoSEQ multiplex PCR, yet TCRdb's version contains in-frame clones alone and is incomplete. The repertoire holds fewer than 650,000 clones, around a sixth seen once, with about 0.097% in the top ten. The TCR sequence derives from a man between 18 and 35 years old in good health. This rearrangement joins TRBV14 to TRBJ1-4; TRBD1 might be the D (5 bases). The specimen was naive CD4+ T cells from blood. The CDR3 region is CASSRIQGGGEKLFF. The DNA of the CDR3 is TGTGCCAGCAGCCGCATTCAGGGAGGTGGCGAAAAACTGTTTTTT.